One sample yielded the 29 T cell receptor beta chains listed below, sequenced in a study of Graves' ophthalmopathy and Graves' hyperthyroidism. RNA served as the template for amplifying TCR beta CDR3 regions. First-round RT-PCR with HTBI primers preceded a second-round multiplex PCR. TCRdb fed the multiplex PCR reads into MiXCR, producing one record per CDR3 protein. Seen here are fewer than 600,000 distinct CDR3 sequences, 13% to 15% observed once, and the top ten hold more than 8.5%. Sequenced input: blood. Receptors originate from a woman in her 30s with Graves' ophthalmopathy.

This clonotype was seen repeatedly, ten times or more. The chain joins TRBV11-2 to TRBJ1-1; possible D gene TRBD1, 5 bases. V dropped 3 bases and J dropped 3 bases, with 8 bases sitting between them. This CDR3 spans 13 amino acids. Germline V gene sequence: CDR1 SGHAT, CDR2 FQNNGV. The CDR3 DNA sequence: TGTGCCAGCAGCTTTGTCAGGGACACTGAAGCTTTCTTT. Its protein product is CASSFVRDTEAFF.

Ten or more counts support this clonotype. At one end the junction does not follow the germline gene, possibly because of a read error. DNA of the CDR3: TGTGCCAGCAGTGAAGGCCACAGTTTACCTTTCCAAGGGACCCAGTACTTC. The encoded protein is CASSEGHSLPFQGTQYF. The chain uses TRBV6-1 and TRBJ2-5; D call uncertain. The CDR3 totals 17 residues. Germline V CDR1 and CDR2: MNHNS, SASEGT.

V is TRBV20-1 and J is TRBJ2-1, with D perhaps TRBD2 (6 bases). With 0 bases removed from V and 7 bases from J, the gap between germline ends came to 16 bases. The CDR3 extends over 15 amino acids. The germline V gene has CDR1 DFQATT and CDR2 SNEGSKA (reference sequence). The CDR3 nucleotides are TGCAGTGCTAGAGATCAAGACGGGGGAGAAAATGAGCAGTTCTTC. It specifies CSARDQDGGENEQFF.

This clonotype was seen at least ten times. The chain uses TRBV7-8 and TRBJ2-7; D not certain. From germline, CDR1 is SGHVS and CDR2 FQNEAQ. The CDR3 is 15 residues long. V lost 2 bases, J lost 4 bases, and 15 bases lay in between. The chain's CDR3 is CASSLSWASPYEQYF. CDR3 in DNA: TGTGCCAGCAGCTTAAGCTGGGCCAGTCCATACGAGCAGTACTTC.

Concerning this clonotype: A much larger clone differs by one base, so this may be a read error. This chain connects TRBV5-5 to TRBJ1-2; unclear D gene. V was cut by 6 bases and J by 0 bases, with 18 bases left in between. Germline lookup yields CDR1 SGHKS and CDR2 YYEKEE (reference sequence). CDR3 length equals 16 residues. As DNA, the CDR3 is TGTGCCAGCATTCTCCGGCCGGAGCTATCTAACTATGGCTACACCTTC. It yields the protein CASILRPELSNYGYTF.

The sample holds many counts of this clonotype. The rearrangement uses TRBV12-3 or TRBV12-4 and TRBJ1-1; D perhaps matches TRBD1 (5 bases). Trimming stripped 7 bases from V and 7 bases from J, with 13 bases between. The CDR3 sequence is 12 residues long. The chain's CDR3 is CASKGSMREAFF. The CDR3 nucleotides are TGTGCCAGCAAGGGGAGCATGCGTGAAGCTTTCTTT.

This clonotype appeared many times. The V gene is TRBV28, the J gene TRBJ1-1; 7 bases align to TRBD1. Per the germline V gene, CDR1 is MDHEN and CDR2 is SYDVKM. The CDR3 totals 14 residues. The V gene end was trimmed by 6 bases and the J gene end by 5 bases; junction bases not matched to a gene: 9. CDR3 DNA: TGTGCCAGCAGATCACAGGGGTTGCGTACTGAAGCTTTCTTT. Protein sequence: CASRSQGLRTEAFF.

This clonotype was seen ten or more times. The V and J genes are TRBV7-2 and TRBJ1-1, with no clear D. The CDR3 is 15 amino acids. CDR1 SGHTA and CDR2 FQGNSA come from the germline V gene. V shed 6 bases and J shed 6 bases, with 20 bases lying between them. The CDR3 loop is CASRPSVGIGPEAFF. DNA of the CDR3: TGTGCCAGCAGACCGTCGGTGGGGATCGGTCCTGAAGCTTTCTTT.

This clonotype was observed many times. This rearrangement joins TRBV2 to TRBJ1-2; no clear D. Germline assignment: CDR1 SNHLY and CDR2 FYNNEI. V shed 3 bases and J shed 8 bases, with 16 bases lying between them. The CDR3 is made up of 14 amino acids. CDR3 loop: CASSDRGGPGGYTF. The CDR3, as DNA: TGTGCCAGCAGTGACCGCGGAGGACCGGGAGGCTACACCTTC.

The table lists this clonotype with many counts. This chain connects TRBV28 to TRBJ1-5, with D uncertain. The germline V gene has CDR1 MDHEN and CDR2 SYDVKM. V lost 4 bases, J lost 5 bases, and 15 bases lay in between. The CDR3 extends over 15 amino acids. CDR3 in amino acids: CASSSLLGIDQPQHF. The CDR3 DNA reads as TGTGCCAGCAGTTCACTCCTAGGTATAGATCAGCCCCAGCATTTT.

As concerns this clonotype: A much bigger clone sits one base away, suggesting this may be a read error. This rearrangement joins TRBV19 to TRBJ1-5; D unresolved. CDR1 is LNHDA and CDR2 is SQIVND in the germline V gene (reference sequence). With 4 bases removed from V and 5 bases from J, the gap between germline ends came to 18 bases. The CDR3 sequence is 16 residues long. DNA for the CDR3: TGTGCCAGTAGTACCCGCGCGGGGAGTGATTATCAGCCCCAGCATTTT. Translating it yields CASSTRAGSDYQPQHF.

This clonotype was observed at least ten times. In nucleotides, the CDR3 is TGTGCCAGCAGTTACCGGAGGGGACCTAGCATCGGGGAGCTGTTTTTT. Translation gives CASSYRRGPSIGELFF. The chain links TRBV6-5 to TRBJ2-2; tentatively, D is TRBD2 (6 bases). Germline CDR1 reads MNHEY; CDR2 reads SVGAGI. Trimming took 2 bases from V and 7 from J, leaving 17 bases between them. CDR3 length equals 16 residues.

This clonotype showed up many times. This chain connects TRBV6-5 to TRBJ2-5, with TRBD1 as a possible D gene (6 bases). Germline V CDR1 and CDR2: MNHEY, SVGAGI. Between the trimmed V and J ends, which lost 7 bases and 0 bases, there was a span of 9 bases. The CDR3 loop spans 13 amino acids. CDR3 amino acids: CASNRANQETQYF. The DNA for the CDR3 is TGTGCCAGCAACAGGGCGAACCAAGAGACCCAGTACTTC.

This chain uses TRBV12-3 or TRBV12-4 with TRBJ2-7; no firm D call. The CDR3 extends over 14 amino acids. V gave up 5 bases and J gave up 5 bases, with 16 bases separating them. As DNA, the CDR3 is TGTGCCAGCAGTCCCTCGACCAGCCTAAACGAGCAGTACTTC. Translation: CASSPSTSLNEQYF.

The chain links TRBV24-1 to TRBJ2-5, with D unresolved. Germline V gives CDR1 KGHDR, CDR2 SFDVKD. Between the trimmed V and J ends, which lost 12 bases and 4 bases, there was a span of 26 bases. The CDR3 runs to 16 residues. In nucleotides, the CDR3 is TGTGCCCCCCCCCCGACTTCCAATAACGCGCGAGAGACCCAGTACTTC. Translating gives CAPPPTSNNARETQYF.

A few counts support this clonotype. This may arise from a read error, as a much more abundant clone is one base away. CDR3 sequence reads: CASTPITRQGDAFF. The DNA for the CDR3 is TGTGCCAGTACCCCAATTACTCGACAGGGAGATGCTTTCTTT. V is TRBV19 and J is TRBJ1-1, with 7 bases aligning to TRBD1. The V segment lost 7 bases and the J segment 11 bases; nucleotides outside the gene matches: 16. There are 14 residues in the CDR3. From germline, CDR1 is LNHDA and CDR2 SQIVND (reference sequence).

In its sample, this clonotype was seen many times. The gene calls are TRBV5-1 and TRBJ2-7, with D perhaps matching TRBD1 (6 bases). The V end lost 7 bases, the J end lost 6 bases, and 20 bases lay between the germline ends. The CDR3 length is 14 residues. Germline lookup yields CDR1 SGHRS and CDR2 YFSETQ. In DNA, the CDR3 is TGCGCCAGCGGCCCCAGGGGTCTACGGTTCGAGCAGTACTTC. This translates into CASGPRGLRFEQYF. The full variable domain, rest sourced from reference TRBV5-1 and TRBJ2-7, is KAGVTQTPRYLIKTRGQQVTLSCSPISGHRSVSWYQQTPGQGLQFLFEYFSETQRNKGNFPGRFSGRQFSNSRSEMNVSTLELGDSALYLCASGPRGLRFEQYFGPGTRLTVT.

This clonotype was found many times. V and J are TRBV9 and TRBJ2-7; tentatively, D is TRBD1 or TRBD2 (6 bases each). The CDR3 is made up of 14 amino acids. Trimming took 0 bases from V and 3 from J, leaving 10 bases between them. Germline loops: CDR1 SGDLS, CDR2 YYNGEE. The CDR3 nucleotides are TGTGCCAGCAGCGTAGAACAGGGAGGCTACGAGCAGTACTTC. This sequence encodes CASSVEQGGYEQYF.

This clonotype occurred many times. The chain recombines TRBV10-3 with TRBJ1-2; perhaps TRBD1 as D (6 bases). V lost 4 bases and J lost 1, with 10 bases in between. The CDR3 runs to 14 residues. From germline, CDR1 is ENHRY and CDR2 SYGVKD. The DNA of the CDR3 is TGTGCCATCAGTGCGGCAGGGGATAACTATGGCTACACCTTC. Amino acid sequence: CAISAAGDNYGYTF.

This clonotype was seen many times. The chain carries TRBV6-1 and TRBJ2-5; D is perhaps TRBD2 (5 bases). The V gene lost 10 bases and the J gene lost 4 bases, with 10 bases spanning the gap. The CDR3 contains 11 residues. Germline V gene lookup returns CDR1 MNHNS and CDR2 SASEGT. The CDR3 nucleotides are TGTGCCACCACTAGAGCAGAGACCCAGTACTTC. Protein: CATTRAETQYF.

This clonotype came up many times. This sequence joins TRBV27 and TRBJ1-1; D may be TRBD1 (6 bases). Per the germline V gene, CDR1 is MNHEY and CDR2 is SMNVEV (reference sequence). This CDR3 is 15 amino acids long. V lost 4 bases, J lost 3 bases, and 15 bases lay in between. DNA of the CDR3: TGTGCCAGCAGTTCGCCTGGGGGGGCGTACACTGAAGCTTTCTTT. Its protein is CASSSPGGAYTEAFF.

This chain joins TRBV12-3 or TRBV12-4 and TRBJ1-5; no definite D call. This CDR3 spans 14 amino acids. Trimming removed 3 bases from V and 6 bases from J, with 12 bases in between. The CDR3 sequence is CASSFMGIGQPQHF. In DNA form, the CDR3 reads TGTGCCAGCAGTTTTATGGGGATCGGTCAGCCCCAGCATTTT.

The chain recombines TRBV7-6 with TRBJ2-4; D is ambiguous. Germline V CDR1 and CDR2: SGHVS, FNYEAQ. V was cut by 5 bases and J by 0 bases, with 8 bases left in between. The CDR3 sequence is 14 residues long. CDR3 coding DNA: TGTGCCAGCAGCCCCGCGCTAGCCAAAAACATTCAGTACTTC. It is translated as CASSPALAKNIQYF.

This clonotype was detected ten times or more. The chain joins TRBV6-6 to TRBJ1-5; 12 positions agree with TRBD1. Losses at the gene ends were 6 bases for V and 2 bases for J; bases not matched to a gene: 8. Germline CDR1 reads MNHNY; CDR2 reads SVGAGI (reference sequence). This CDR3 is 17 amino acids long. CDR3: CASRRDRGLGGNQPQHF. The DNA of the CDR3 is TGTGCCAGCAGGAGGGACAGGGGGCTCGGCGGCAATCAGCCCCAGCATTTT.

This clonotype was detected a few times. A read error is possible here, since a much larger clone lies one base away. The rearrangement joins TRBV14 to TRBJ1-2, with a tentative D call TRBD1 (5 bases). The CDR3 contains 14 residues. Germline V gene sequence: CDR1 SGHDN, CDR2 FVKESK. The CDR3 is CASSRAGTDYGYSF. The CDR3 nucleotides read TGTGCCAGCAGCAGGGCAGGGACGGATTATGGCTACTCCTTC.

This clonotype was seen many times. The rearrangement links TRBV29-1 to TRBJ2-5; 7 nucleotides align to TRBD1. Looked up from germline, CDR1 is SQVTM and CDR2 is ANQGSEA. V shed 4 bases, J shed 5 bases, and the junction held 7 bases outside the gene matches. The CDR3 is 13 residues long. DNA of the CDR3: TGCAGCGTTGGAGCGACAGGGTTGGAGACCCAGTACTTC. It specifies CSVGATGLETQYF.

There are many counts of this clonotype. CDR3 region: CSVYSGSSYEQYF. In DNA form, the CDR3 reads TGCAGCGTTTACTCCGGGAGCTCCTACGAGCAGTACTTC. The chain is built from TRBV29-1 and TRBJ2-7, with TRBD2 as a possible D gene (6 bases). V was clipped by 5 bases and J by 0 bases, with 11 bases between them. CDR1 is SQVTM and CDR2 is ANQGSEA in the germline V gene. This CDR3 is 13 amino acids long.

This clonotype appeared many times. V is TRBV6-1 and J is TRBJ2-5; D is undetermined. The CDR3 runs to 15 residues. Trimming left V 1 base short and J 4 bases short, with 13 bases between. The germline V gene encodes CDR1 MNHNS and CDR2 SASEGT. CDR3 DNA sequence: TGTGCCAGCAGTGAAGGTCCCGGCGGCGTAGAGACCCAGTACTTC. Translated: CASSEGPGGVETQYF.

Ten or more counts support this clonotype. In DNA form, the CDR3 reads TGTGCCAGCAGCTCACCGGGTATGGAGGAAGCTTTCTTT. It yields the protein CASSSPGMEEAFF. V is TRBV11-2 and J is TRBJ1-1; D not resolved. Trimming left V 4 bases short and J 8 bases short, with 14 bases between. The CDR3 has 13 amino acids. Looked up from germline, CDR1 is SGHAT and CDR2 is FQNNGV.